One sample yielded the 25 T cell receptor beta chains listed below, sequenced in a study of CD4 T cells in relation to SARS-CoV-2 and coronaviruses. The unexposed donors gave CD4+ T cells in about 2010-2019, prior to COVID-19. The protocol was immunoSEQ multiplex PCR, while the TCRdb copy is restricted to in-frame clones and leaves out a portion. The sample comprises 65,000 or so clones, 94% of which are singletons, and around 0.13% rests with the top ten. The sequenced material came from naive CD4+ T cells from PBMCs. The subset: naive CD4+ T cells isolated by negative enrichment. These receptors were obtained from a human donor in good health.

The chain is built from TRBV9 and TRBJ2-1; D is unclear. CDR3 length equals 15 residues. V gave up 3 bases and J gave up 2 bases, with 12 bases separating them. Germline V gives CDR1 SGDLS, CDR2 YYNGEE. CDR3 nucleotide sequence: TGTGCCAGCAGCGCGGGCCCTTCGACCTACAATGAGCAGTTCTTC. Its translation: CASSAGPSTYNEQFF.

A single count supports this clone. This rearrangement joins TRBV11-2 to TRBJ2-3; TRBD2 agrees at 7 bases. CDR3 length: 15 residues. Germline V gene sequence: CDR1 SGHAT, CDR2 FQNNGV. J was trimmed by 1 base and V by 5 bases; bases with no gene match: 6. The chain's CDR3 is CASSLTAGGTDTQYF. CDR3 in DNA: TGTGCCAGCAGCCTCACCGCGGGAGGCACAGATACGCAGTATTTT.

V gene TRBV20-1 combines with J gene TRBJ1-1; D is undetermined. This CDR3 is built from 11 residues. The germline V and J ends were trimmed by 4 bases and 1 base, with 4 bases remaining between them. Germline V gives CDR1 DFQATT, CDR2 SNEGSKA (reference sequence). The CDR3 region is CSAKKNTEAFF. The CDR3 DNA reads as TGCAGTGCTAAAAAGAACACTGAAGCTTTCTTT.

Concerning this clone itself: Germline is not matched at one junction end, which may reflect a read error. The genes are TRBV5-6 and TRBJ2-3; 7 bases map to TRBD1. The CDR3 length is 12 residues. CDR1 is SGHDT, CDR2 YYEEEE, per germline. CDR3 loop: CASSSGTATQYF. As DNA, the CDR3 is TGTGCCAGCAGCTCCGGGACAGCTACGCAGTATTTT.

CDR3 nucleotide sequence: TGTGCCAGCAGCGGGGGGGAGGGCCAACGAGAGACCCAGTACTTC. This codes for CASSGGEGQRETQYF. The chain employs TRBV28 and TRBJ2-5; 8 nucleotides match TRBD2. In germline, CDR1 is MDHEN, CDR2 SYDVKM. With V trimmed by 6 bases and J by 4 bases, 10 bases remained unmatched. This CDR3 is built from 15 residues.

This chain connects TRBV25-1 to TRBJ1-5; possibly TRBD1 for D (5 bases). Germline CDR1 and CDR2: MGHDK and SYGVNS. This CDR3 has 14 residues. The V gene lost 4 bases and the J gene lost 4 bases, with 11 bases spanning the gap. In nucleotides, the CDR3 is TGTGCCAGCAGTGGTACAGGACTGAATCAGCCCCAGCATTTT. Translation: CASSGTGLNQPQHF.

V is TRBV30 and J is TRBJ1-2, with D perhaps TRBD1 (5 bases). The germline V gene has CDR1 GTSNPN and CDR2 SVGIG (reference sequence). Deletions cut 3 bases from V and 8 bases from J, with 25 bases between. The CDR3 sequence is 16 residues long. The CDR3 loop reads CAWRPGTGIPAGGYTF. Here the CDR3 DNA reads TGTGCCTGGAGACCCGGGACTGGCATTCCCGCGGGAGGCTACACCTTC.

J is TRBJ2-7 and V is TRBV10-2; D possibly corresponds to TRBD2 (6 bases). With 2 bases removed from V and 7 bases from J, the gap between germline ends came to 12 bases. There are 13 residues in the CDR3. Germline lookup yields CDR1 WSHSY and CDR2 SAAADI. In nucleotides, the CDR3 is TGCGCCAGCAGTGAGGCTAGCGTGGATGAGCAGTACTTC. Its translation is CASSEASVDEQYF.

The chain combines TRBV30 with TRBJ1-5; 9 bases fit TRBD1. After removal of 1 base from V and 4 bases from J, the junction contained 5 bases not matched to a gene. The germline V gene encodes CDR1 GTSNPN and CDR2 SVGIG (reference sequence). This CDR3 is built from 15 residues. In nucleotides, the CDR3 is TGTGCCTGGAGTGACGGACAGGGGAGGAATCAGCCCCAGCATTTT. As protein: CAWSDGQGRNQPQHF.

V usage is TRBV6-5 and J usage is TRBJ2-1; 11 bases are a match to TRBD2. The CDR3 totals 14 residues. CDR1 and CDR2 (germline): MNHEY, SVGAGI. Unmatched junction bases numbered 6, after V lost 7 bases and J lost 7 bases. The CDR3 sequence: CASKGVAGGNEQFF. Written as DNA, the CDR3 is TGTGCCAGCAAAGGGGTAGCGGGAGGGAATGAGCAGTTCTTC.

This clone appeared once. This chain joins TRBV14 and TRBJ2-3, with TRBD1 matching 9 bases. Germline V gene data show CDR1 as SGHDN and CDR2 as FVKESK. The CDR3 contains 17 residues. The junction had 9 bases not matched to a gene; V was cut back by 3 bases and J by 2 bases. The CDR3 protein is CASSQPLGQGNTDTQYF. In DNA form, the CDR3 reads TGTGCCAGCAGCCAGCCCTTGGGACAGGGAAACACAGATACGCAGTATTTT.

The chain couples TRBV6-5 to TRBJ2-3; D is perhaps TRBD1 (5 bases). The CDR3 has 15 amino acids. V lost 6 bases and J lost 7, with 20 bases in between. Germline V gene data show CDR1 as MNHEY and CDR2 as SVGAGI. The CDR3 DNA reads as TGTGCCAGCAGGGCGGAGATCCGACAGAGGCATACGCAGTATTTT. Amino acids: CASRAEIRQRHTQYF.

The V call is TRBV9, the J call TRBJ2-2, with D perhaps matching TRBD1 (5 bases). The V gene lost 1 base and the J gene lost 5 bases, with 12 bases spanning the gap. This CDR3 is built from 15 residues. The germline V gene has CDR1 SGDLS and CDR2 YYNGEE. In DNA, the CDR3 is TGTGCCAGCAGCGTATTCCAGGGTGGAACCGGGGAGCTGTTTTTT. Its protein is CASSVFQGGTGELFF.

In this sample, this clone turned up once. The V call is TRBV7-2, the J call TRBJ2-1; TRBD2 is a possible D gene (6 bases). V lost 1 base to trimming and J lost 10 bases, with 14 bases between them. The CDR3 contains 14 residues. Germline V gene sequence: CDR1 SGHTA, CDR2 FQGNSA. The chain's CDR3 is CASSLGASGGEQFF. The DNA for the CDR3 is TGTGCCAGCAGCTTAGGGGCCAGCGGAGGGGAGCAGTTCTTC.

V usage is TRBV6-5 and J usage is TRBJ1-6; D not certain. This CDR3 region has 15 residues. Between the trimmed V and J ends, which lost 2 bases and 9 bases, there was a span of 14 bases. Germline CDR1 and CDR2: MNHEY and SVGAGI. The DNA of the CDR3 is TGTGCCAGCAGTTACGGACCCGGGATTGGTTCACCCCTCCACTTT. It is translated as CASSYGPGIGSPLHF.

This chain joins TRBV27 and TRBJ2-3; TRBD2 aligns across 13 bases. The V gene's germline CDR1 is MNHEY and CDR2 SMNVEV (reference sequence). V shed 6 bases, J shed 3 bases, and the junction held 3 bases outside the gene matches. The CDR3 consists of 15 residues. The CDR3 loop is CASSSGLAGTDTQYF. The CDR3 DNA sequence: TGTGCCAGCAGCTCGGGACTAGCGGGAACAGATACGCAGTATTTT.

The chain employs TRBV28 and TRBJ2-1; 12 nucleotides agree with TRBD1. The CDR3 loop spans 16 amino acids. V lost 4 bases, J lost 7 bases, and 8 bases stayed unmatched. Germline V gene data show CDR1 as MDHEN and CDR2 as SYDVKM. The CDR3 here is CASSSAGTGGYNEQFF. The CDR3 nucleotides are TGTGCCAGCAGTTCCGCCGGGACAGGGGGCTATAATGAGCAGTTCTTC.

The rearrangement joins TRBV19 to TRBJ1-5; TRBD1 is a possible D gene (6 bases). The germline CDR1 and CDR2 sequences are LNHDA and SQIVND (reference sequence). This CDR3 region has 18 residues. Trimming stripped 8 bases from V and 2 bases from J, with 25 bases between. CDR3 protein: CASETGTYGTWGNQPQHF. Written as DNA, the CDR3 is TGTGCCAGTGAAACAGGGACGTACGGGACGTGGGGCAATCAGCCCCAGCATTTT.

In DNA, the CDR3 is TGCGCCAGCAGTGTCATCCCAGAGACCCAGTACTTC. Amino acids: CASSVIPETQYF. The J gene is TRBJ2-5, the V gene TRBV10-1; D gene uncertain. The germline V and J ends were trimmed by 4 bases and 4 bases, with 7 bases remaining between them. Germline CDR1 reads WNHNN; CDR2 reads SYGVQD (reference sequence). The CDR3 sequence is 12 residues long.

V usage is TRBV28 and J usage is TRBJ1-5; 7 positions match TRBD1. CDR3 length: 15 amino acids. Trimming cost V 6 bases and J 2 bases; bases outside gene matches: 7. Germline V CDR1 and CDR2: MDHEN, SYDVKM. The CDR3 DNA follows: TGTGCCAGCAGAAAACAGGGGTTAGGCAATCAGCCCCAGCATTTT. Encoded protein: CASRKQGLGNQPQHF.

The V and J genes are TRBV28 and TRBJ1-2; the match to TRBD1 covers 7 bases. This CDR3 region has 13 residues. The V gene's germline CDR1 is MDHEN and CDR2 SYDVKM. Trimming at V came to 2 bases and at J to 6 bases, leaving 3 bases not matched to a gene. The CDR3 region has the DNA TGTGCCAGCAGTTTAGGAGGGGGCAATGGCTACACCTTC. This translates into CASSLGGGNGYTF.

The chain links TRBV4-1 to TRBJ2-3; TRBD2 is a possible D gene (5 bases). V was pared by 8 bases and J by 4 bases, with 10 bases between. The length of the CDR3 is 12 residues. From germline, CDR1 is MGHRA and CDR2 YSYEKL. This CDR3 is CASRGLSDTQYF. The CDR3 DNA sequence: TGCGCCAGCCGGGGTCTCTCAGATACGCAGTATTTT.

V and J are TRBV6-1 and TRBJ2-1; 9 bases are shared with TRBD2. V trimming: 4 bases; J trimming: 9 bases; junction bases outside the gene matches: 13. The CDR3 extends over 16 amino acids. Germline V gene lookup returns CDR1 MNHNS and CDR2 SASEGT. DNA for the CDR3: TGTGCCAGCAGTGGGTTGGTGGGGCTAGCGGGAAGTGAGCAGTTCTTC. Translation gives CASSGLVGLAGSEQFF.

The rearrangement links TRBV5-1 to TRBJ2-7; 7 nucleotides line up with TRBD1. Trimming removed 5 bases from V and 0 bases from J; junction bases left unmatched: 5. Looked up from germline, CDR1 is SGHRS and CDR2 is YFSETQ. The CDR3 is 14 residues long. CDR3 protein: CASSVTGASYEQYF. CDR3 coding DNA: TGCGCCAGCAGTGTCACAGGGGCCTCCTACGAGCAGTACTTC.

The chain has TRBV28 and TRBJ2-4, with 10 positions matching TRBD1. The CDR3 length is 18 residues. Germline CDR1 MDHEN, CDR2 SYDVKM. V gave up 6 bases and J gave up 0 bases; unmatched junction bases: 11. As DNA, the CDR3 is TGTGCCAGCAGACAAGGGACAGGGGTGTCGTTAGCCAAAAACATTCAGTACTTC. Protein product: CASRQGTGVSLAKNIQYF.